Shown below are 3 T cell receptor beta chains from a single sample sequenced in a study of blood T cell repertoires in COVID-19. Libraries were prepared by immunoSEQ multiplex PCR; TCRdb keeps only in-frame clonotypes and omits some of them. This sample has 230,000 or so clones, with 80% to 85% found just once. Sequencing was done on a sample of PBMCs or T cells enriched from blood (not recorded which). The receptors were gathered from a man in his fifties or sixties who had recovered from COVID-19.

The rearrangement uses TRBV5-1 and TRBJ1-1; D uncertain. Germline loops: CDR1 SGHRS, CDR2 YFSETQ. V dropped 5 bases and J dropped 7 bases, with 12 bases sitting between them. The CDR3 consists of 12 residues. CDR3 nucleotides: TGCGCCAGCAGGGAGAGCAGCCTTGAAGCTTTCTTT. This codes for CASRESSLEAFF.

The chain carries TRBV10-3 and TRBJ1-2; a possible D gene is TRBD1 (6 bases). Looked up from germline, CDR1 is ENHRY and CDR2 is SYGVKD. There are 14 residues in the CDR3. V dropped 3 bases and J dropped 8 bases, with 16 bases sitting between them. The chain's CDR3 is CAISEQGTLGGYTF. CDR3 DNA: TGTGCCATCAGTGAACAGGGAACTTTGGGGGGCTACACCTTC.

In its sample, this clone was seen a few times. The V gene is TRBV12-3 or TRBV12-4, the J gene TRBJ1-2; D unclear. V was pared by 5 bases and J by 0 bases, with 7 bases between. The CDR3 runs 13 residues. Written as DNA, the CDR3 is TGTGCCAGCAGTATCGAGACTAACTATGGCTACACCTTC. Translated, it gives CASSIETNYGYTF.